This section outlines one TCR beta chain sequence together with its context. Antigen specificity is unknown. The junction and the germline gene differ at one end; a read error may be behind it. The sample is drawn from a study of tumor-infiltrating lymphocytes in primary liver carcinoma. Making TCR beta cDNA involved around 540 ng total RNA and a constant-region primer. Three nested multiplex PCR rounds, a slightly modified ARM-PCR, produced the libraries for TCR beta. TCRdb fed the multiplex PCR reads into MiXCR, producing one record per CDR3 protein. The repertoire consists of roughly 50,000 distinct CDR3 sequences, with roughly 77% occurring once and the leading ten covering approximately 25%. Findings of the study overall: For tumor-adjacent and tumor-blood pairs, overlap was less than that seen for tumor region pairs.

RNA and DNA were co-extracted from roughly 20-30 mg of unsorted bulk tissue. The receptor comes from a middle-aged man with primary liver carcinoma and hepatitis B virus infection. The sequenced sample was liver tumor tissue from sampling region 2. Subset defined: tumor region T2, inferior pole.

CDR3 coding DNA: TGTGCCACTATCATGACAGGGGTGGACTATGGTTACATCTTC. Translated, it gives CATIMTGVDYGYIF. The chain carries TRBV6-1 and TRBJ1-2, with 8 bases lining up with TRBD1. Germline values: CDR1 MNHNS, CDR2 SASEGT. The CDR3 covers 14 residues.